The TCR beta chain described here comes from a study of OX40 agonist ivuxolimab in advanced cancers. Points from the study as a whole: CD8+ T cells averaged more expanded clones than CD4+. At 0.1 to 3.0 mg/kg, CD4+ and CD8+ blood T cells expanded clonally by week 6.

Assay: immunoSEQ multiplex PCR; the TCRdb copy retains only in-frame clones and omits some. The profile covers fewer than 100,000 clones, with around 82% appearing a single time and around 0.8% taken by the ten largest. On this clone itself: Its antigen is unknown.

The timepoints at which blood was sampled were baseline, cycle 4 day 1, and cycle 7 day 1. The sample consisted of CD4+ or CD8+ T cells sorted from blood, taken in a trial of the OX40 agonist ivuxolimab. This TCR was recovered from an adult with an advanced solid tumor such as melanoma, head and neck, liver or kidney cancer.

Here the CDR3 reads CASSLGLAGVGETQYF. DNA for the CDR3: TGTGCCAGCAGCCTGGGACTAGCGGGAGTGGGGGAGACCCAGTACTTC. V gene TRBV9 combines with J gene TRBJ2-5, with 14 bases lining up with TRBD2. This CDR3 has 16 amino acids. Germline CDR1 SGDLS, CDR2 YYNGEE. With 4 bases clipped from V and 5 bases from J, the junction kept 7 bases outside the gene matches. The full variable domain, with the rest looked up from reference TRBV9 and TRBJ2-5, is DSGVTQTPKHLITATGQRVTLRCSPRSGDLSVYWYQQSLDQGLQFLIQYYNGEERAKGNILERFSAQQFPDLHSELNLSSLELGDSALYFCASSLGLAGVGETQYFGPGTRLLVL.